The 11 T cell receptor beta chains presented below share a single source sample, sequenced in a study of cytomegalovirus exposure and HLA in healthy donors. Use of 60 Vbeta and 13 Jbeta primers characterized the PCR. Repertoires were generated with immunoSEQ multiplex PCR, while TCRdb's copy carries only in-frame clones and drops some. The sample holds roughly 150,000 clones; approximately 75% are singletons and the top ten take 2.2%. The sequenced sample was PBMCs. The receptor source for this set is a man aged 50-60 years in good health and CMV-seropositive.

The rearrangement links TRBV4-1 to TRBJ2-1, with 13 bases identical to TRBD2. V gave up 4 bases and J gave up 5 bases; unmatched junction bases: 2. Per the germline V gene, CDR1 is MGHRA and CDR2 is YSYEKL. This CDR3 region has 15 residues. CDR3 amino acids: CASSLGLAGNNEQFF. In DNA, the CDR3 is TGCGCCAGCAGCCTGGGACTAGCGGGGAACAATGAGCAGTTCTTC.

The V call is TRBV9, the J call TRBJ2-5, with D hard to call. Trimming took 1 base from V and 3 from J, leaving 7 bases between them. CDR3 length: 13 amino acids. Per the germline V gene, CDR1 is SGDLS and CDR2 is YYNGEE. As DNA, the CDR3 is TGTGCCAGCAGCGTACACAATAAAGAGACCCAGTACTTC. This encodes CASSVHNKETQYF.

The chain links TRBV5-4 to TRBJ2-3; TRBD2 agrees at 7 bases. Germline V gene data show CDR1 as SGHNT and CDR2 as YYREEE (reference sequence). The CDR3 runs to 16 residues. J gave up 6 bases and V 9 bases, and 19 bases lay outside the gene matches. The CDR3 spells CATAPGERGSRDTQYF. In DNA, the CDR3 is TGTGCCACCGCCCCCGGGGAGCGGGGTTCAAGGGATACGCAGTATTTT.

The chain employs TRBV6-5 and TRBJ1-1; D is perhaps TRBD1 (6 bases). The CDR3 spans 11 residues. Trimming removed 7 bases at V and 3 bases at J, with 6 bases between. Germline CDR1 reads MNHEY; CDR2 reads SVGAGI. The CDR3 DNA reads TGTGCCAGCAAGGGGGACACTGAAGCTTTCTTT. Its translation is CASKGDTEAFF.

This chain uses TRBV5-1 with TRBJ1-1; D is perhaps TRBD1 (5 bases). Looked up from germline, CDR1 is SGHRS and CDR2 is YFSETQ. The CDR3 has 14 amino acids. The V and J ends lost 4 bases and 3 bases respectively, with 13 bases between them. The DNA of the CDR3 is TGCGCCAGCAGCCCCAGGGCGGGGTACACTGAAGCTTTCTTT. Translating it yields CASSPRAGYTEAFF.

As for this clone: A junction boundary mismatches the germline segment, possibly from a read error. The chain combines TRBV9 with TRBJ2-5; TRBD2 might be the D (5 bases). The length of the CDR3 is 15 residues. Germline-derived CDR1 and CDR2 are SGDLS and YYNGEE. The CDR3 region is CASSVGLKAKETQYF. DNA for the CDR3: TGTGCCAGCAGCGTAGGACTAAAAGCAAAAGAGACTCAGTACTTC.

This clone has only a few counts. The chain links TRBV11-2 to TRBJ2-5; D ambiguous. The CDR3 is made up of 12 amino acids. Trimming took 1 base from V and 4 from J, leaving 4 bases between them. CDR1 and CDR2 (germline): SGHAT, FQNNGV. This CDR3 reads CASSLASETQYF. In DNA form, the CDR3 reads TGTGCCAGCAGCTTAGCCTCAGAGACCCAGTACTTC.

The V call is TRBV5-4, the J call TRBJ2-5; a possible D gene is TRBD2 (7 bases). V lost 6 bases and J lost 5, with 17 bases in between. Germline CDR1 is SGHNT and CDR2 is YYREEE (reference sequence). This CDR3 spans 14 amino acids. The CDR3: CASTGRGGMETQYF. DNA for the CDR3: TGTGCCAGCACCGGAAGGGGGGGGATGGAGACCCAGTACTTC.

The chain is built from TRBV7-2 and TRBJ2-2, with 7 bases aligning to TRBD2. V was pared by 5 bases and J by 7 bases, with 7 bases of the junction left unmatched. The length of the CDR3 is 14 residues. Germline V gene lookup returns CDR1 SGHTA and CDR2 FQGNSA. The chain's CDR3 is CASSHTSAGGELFF. CDR3 sequence (DNA): TGTGCCAGCAGCCACACTAGCGCGGGCGGGGAGCTGTTTTTT.

This clone was recorded only once. The chain is built from TRBV10-3 and TRBJ1-1; 10 nucleotides match TRBD1. The CDR3 spans 15 residues. Germline V lookup: CDR1 ENHRY, CDR2 SYGVKD. The J segment lost 4 bases and the V segment lost 8 bases, leaving 10 bases of the junction unmatched. CDR3 sequence (DNA): TGTGCCATCCGGGGATTGACAGGGGGCCTCACTGAAGCTTTCTTT. Residues: CAIRGLTGGLTEAFF.

The rearrangement uses TRBV4-3 and TRBJ2-7; 8 positions agree with TRBD2. Germline V gene data show CDR1 as LGHNA and CDR2 as YSLEER. The J segment lost 5 bases and the V segment lost 0 bases, leaving 21 bases of the junction unmatched. The CDR3 sequence is 20 residues long. The CDR3 DNA is TGCGCCAGCAGCCAAGAGTCTCTAGCGGGTTTTGTTGAAGGCGGGGACGAGCAGTACTTC. This encodes CASSQESLAGFVEGGDEQYF.